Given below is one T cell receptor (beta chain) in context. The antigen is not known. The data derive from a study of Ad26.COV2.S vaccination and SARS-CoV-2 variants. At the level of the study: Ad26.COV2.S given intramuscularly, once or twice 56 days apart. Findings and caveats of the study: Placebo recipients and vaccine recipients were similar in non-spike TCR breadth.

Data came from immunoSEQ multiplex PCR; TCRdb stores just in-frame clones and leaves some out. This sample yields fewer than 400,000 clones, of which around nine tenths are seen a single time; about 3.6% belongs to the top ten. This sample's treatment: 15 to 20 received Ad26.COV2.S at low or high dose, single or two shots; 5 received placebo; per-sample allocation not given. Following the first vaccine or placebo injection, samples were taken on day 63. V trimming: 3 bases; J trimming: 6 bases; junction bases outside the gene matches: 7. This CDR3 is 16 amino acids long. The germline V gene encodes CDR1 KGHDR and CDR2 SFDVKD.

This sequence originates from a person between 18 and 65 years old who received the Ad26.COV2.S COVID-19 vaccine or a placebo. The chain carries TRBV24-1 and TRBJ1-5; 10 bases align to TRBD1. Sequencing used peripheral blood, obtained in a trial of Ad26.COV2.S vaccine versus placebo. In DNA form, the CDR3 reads TGTGCCACCAGTGATGGGACAGGGGCTTGGGGTCAGCCCCAGCATTTT. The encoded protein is CATSDGTGAWGQPQHF.